This TCR beta chain came from a study of blood T cell repertoires in COVID-19. Background on the study: Researchers got acute and convalescent COVID-19 samples from the United States, Italy and Spain. The analysed material was cDNA or gDNA that came from T cells, B-cell-depleted T cells, or PBMCs.

Sequencing used immunoSEQ multiplex PCR; TCRdb keeps in-frame clones, though not all of them. The sample has roughly 140,000 clones; over 70% are singletons. Sequencing was performed on peripheral blood. The receptor comes from a woman aged 60-75 years with acute or convalescent COVID-19.

CDR3 region: CASSPGVQSGEQYF. The CDR3 nucleotides are TGTGCCAGTAGTCCCGGGGTCCAAAGCGGCGAGCAGTACTTC. This chain connects TRBV19 to TRBJ2-7; D may be TRBD2 (5 bases). The CDR3 totals 14 residues. Germline CDR1 and CDR2: LNHDA and SQIVND (reference sequence). Trimming removed 5 bases at V and 6 bases at J, with 17 bases between.